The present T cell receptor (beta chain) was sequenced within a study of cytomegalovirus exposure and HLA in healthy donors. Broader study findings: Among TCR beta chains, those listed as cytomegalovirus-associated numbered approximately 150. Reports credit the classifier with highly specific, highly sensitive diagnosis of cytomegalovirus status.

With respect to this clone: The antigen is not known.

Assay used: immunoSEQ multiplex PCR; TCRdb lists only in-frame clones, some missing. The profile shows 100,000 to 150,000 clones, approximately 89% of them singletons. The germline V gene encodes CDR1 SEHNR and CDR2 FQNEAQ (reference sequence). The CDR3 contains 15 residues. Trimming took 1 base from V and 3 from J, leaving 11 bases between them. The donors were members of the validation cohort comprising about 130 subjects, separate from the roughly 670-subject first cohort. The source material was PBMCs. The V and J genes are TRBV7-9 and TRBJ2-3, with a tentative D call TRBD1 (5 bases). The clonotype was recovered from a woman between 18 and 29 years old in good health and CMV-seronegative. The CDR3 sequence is CASSLGPSGTDTQYF. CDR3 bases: TGTGCCAGCAGCTTAGGCCCCTCAGGGACAGATACGCAGTATTTT.